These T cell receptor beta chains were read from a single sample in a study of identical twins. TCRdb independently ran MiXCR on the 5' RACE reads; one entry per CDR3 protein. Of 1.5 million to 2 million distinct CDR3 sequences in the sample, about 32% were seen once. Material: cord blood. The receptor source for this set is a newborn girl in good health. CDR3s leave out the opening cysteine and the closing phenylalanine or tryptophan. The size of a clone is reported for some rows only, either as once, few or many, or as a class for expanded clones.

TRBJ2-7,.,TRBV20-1,SARQLRTSGSEQY
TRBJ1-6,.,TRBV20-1,SAYQQGATDNSPLH
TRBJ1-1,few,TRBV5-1,ASSLRPGTGSTEAF
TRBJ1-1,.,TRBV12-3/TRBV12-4,ASSLGGPNEAF
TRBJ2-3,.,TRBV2,ASSLRPPLTDTQY
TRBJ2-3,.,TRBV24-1,ATSDSLSNFRATDTQY
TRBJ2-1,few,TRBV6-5,ASSYSMSGARF
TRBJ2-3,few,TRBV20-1,SARDRLAGGQHTQY
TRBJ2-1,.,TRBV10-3,AISRGLAPSSNNEQF
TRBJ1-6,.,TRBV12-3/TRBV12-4,ASMQGRSSYNSPPH
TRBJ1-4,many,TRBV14,ASSQEKLF
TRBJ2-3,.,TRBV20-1,SAKPGPSTDTQY
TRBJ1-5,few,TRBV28,ASSLSPRVGFYSNQPQH
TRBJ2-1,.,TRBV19,ASSISGLAGGFGYNEQF
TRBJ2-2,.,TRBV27,ASSTHYNTGELF
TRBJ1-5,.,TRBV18,ASSPVSNQPQH
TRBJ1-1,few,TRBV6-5,ASSYFNQAF
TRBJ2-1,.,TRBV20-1,SLSGSEWDEQF
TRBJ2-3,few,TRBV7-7,ASSLTWRGTDTQY
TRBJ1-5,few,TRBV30,AWGNQPQH
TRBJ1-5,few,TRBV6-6,ASSWGSTGNSNQPQH
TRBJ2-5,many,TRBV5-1,ASSLSGSQETQY
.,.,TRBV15,ATRYSGSSYNEQY
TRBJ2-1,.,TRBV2,ASSEPRRHEQF
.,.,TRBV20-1,SAFRTSGTNEQY
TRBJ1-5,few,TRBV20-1,SATAPSPSNQPQH
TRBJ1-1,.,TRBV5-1,ASSLAVVPNTEAF
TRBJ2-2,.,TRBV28,ASSLYPGGANTGELF
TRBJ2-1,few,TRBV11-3,ASSPRKTSKGYNEQF
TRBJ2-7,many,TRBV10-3,AISGGLALTYEQY
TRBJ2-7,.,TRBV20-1,SALSPTGISYNEQY
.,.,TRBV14,ASSAQGAGYNEQY
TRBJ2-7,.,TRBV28,ASLGQRTYEQY
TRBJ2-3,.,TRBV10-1,ASSESIGVPDTQY
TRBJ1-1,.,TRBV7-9,ASSLGVRKVNTEAF
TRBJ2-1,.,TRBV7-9,ASSLKGEGLALNEQF
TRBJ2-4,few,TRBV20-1,SARGAVTGLAKNIQY
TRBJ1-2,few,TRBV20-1,SAREPGQGNYGYT
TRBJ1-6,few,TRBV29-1,SVGAGDNSPLH
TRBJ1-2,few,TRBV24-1,ATSDWTRNYGYT